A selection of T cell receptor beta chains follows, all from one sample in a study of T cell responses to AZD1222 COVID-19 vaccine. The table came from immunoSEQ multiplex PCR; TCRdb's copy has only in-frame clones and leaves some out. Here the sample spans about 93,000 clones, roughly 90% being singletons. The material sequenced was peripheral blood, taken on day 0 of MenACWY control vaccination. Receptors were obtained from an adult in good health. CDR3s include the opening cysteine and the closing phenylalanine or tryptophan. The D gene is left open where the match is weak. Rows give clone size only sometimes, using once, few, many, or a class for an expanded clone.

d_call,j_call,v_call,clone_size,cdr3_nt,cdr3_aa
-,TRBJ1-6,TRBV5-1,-,TGCGCCAGCAGCCCGAGTGGGACGGAGTCTATGACCCTCCACTTT,CASSPSGTESMTLHF
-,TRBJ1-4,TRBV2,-,TGTGCCAGCAGTGAAGCAGGCGGATATAATGAAAAACTGTTTTTT,CASSEAGGYNEKLFF
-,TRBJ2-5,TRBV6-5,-,TGTGCCAGCAGCTACTCTCCAGGCTTACAAGAGACCCAGTACTTC,CASSYSPGLQETQYF
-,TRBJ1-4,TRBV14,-,TGTGCCAGCAGCCCCTATGGCCGGACTAATGAAAAACTGTTTTTT,CASSPYGRTNEKLFF
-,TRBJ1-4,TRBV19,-,TGTGCCAGTAGTGCCTCAGGGAACCGGCGTGAAAAACTGTTTTTT,CASSASGNRREKLFF
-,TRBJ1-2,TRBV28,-,TGTGCCAGCAGGCCAGAGGAAGGCTACACCTTC,CASRPEEGYTF
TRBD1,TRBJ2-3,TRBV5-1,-,TGCGCCAGCAGCCTGGGACAGGGGGTTACAGATACGCAGTATTTT,CASSLGQGVTDTQYF
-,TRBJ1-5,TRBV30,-,TGTGCCTGGAGTGTAGACGGGAATCAGCCCCAGCATTTT,CAWSVDGNQPQHF
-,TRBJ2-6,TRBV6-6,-,TGTGCCAGCAGGGGAGACTCTGGGGCCAACGTCCTGACTTTC,CASRGDSGANVLTF
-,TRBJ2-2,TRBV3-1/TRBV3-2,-,TGTGCCAGCAGCCAAGCGAACACCGGGGAGCTGTTTTTT,CASSQANTGELFF
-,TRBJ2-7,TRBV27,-,TGTGCCAGCAGTTTCTCAGTGGACTACGAGCAGTACTTC,CASSFSVDYEQYF
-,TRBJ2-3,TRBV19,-,TGTGCCAGTAGTATAATCGGGACACACGAACCAGATACGCAGTATTTT,CASSIIGTHEPDTQYF
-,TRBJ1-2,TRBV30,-,TGTGCCTGGAGTAAATCCGGGACGGTGGGGTATGGCTACACCTTC,CAWSKSGTVGYGYTF
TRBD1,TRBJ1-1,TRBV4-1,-,TGCGCCACCCAGGGACAGCCGAACACTGAAGCTTTCTTT,CATQGQPNTEAFF
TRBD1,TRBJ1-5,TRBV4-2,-,TGTGCCAGCAGCCAAGAAGGGACAGGCTATAGCAATCAGCCCCAGCATTTT,CASSQEGTGYSNQPQHF
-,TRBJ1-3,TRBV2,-,TGTGCCAGCAGTGACGGACGGGTCTCTGGAAACACCATATATTTT,CASSDGRVSGNTIYF
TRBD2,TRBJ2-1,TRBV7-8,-,TGTGCCAGCAGCCCCGTAGCGGGCCTTGAGCAGTTCTTC,CASSPVAGLEQFF
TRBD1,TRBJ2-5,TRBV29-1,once,TGCAGCGCAGTGCCCCCCGGGACAGGGGGCGCGAGGGAGACCCAGTACTTC,CSAVPPGTGGARETQYF
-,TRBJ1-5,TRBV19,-,TGTGCCAGTCTGTTAGGACCGCAGACCAATCAGCCCCAGCATTTT,CASLLGPQTNQPQHF
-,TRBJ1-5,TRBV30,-,TGTGCCTGGAGTGTCCAACCGGGCAATCAGCCCCAGCATTTT,CAWSVQPGNQPQHF
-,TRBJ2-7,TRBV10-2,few,TGCGCCAGCAGTGAGTATACGGGGCTGGGAAACTACGAGCAGTACTTC,CASSEYTGLGNYEQYF
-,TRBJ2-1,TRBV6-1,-,TGTGCCAGCAGTGAAGAGTGGTTTCGGGGGCTCTACAATGAGCAGTTCTTC,CASSEEWFRGLYNEQFF
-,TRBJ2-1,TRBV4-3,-,TGCGCCAGCAGCCAAGACCCAGCGGGTGAGGGGGCCAACAATGAGCAGTTCTTC,CASSQDPAGEGANNEQFF
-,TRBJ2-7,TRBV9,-,TGTGCCAGCAGCGTAGAAGGACCGGCCCTGGCTTACGAGCAGTACTTC,CASSVEGPALAYEQYF
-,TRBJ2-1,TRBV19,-,TGTGCCAGTTGTATAGGGGGCGGGAGCTACAATGAGCAGTTCTTC,CASCIGGGSYNEQFF
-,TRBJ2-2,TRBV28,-,TGTGCCAGCAGTCTAGGAAACACCGGGGAGCTGTTTTTT,CASSLGNTGELFF
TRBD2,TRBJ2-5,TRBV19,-,TGTGCCAGTAGTAACGGACTAGCTAGAGAGACCCAGTACTTC,CASSNGLARETQYF
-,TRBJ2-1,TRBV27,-,TGTGCCAGCAGTTTAAAAGGGGCGATAAACAATGAGCAGTTCTTC,CASSLKGAINNEQFF
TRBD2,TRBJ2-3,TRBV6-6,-,TGTGCCAGCAGTCCGACTCGCGGCGGGGGGGAAGATACGCAGTATTTT,CASSPTRGGGEDTQYF
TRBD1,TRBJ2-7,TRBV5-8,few,TGTGCCAGCAGCCGGCCCCCGGGATACAGGGGCTACGAGCAGTACTTC,CASSRPPGYRGYEQYF
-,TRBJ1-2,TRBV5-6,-,TGTGCCAGCAGCTTGGTTTCGGTCTTGAGTTATGGCTACACCTTC,CASSLVSVLSYGYTF
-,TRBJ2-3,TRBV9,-,TGTGCCAGCAGCCTACGCATAGGGGGCACAGATACGCAGTATTTT,CASSLRIGGTDTQYF
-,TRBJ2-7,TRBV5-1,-,TGCGCCAGCAGCTTGACAGGAGAAGTCTACGAGCAGTACTTC,CASSLTGEVYEQYF
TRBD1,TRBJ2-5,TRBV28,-,TGTGCCAGCAGTTTAGCCGGGACAGGGGAAGAGACCCAGTACTTC,CASSLAGTGEETQYF
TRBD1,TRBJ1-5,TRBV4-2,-,TGTGCCAGCAGCCAGGACAGGGGAAGCAATCAGCCCCAGCATTTT,CASSQDRGSNQPQHF
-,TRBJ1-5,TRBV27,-,TGTGCCAGCAGTTATTTCCCTCCCTGGGGGGTAGGCAATCAGCCCCAGCATTTT,CASSYFPPWGVGNQPQHF
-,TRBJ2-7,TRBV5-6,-,TGTGCCAGCAGCTTGCCGCCAAGGGGCCAGCAGTACTTC,CASSLPPRGQQYF
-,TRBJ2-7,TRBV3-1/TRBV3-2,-,TGTGCCAGCAGCCAAGCTGCCGAGCAGTACTTC,CASSQAAEQYF
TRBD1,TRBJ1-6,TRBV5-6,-,TGTGCCAGCAGGGGCCCAGGGGGGATTCGATCACCCCTCCACTTT,CASRGPGGIRSPLHF
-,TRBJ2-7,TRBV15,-,TGTGCCACCAGCAGAGATCCGGGGACCTACGAGCAGTACTTC,CATSRDPGTYEQYF
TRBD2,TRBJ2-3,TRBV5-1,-,TGCGCCAGCGCGCGGGGGGCCCCAGGCACAGATACGCAGTATTTT,CASARGAPGTDTQYF
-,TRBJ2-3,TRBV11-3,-,TGTGCCAGCAGCTTATCACTCTCCAGGGTGGAAAATACGCAGTATTTT,CASSLSLSRVENTQYF
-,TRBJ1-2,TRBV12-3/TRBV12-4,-,TGTGCCAGCAGTCTAACAGGGCCCTATGGCTACACCTTC,CASSLTGPYGYTF
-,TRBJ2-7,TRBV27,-,TGTGCCAGCAGTTTCTCCGGGACGGCGGCCTACGAGCAGTACTTC,CASSFSGTAAYEQYF
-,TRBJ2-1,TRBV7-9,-,TGTGCCAGCAGCTCATCCATATCGGGGTGGGAGCAGTTCTTC,CASSSSISGWEQFF
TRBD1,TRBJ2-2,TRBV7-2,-,TGTGCCAGCAGATCCGGGACAGGGCGGACCGGGGAGCTGTTTTTT,CASRSGTGRTGELFF
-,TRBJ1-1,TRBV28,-,TGTGCCAGCAGTTCCACCGGGACAACTGAAGCTTTCTTT,CASSSTGTTEAFF
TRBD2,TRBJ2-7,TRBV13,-,TGTGCCAGCAGCCCCTCGGGACTAGCGGATTACGAGCAGTACTTC,CASSPSGLADYEQYF
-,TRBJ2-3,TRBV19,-,TGTGCCAGTAGTCGGCAGGACCAAACCACAGATACGCAGTATTTT,CASSRQDQTTDTQYF
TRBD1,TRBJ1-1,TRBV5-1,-,TGCGCCAGCAGCTTGGACCGGACAGGGGGCGCTGGAAGGGAAGCTTTCTTT,CASSLDRTGGAGREAFF
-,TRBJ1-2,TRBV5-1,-,TGCGCCAGCAGCTCAACGACAAATAACTATGGCTACACCTTC,CASSSTTNNYGYTF
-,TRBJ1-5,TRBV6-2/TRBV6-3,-,TGTGCCAGCAGTTACTATTCCCAGGGTTATAGCAATCAGCCCCAGCATTTT,CASSYYSQGYSNQPQHF
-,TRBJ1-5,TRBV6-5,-,TGTGCCAGCAGTTATGGGGGGCCCCATCAGCCCCAGCATTTT,CASSYGGPHQPQHF
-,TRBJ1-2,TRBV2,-,TGTGCCAGCAGCCAAGACTCCTTCCCTGGCTACACCTTC,CASSQDSFPGYTF
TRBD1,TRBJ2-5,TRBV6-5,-,TGTGCCAGCAGTTATTGGGACAGGGGAACGGAGACCCAGTACTTC,CASSYWDRGTETQYF
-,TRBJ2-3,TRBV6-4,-,TGTGCCAGCAGTGAAGCGGGCACAGATACGCAGTATTTT,CASSEAGTDTQYF
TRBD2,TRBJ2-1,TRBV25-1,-,TGTGCCAGCAGTGTACCGGGGGGCAATGAGCAGTTCTTC,CASSVPGGNEQFF